The 20 T cell receptor beta chains below come from one sample, sequenced in a study of human T cells and chemical hapten exposure. TCRdb reanalysed the RACE reads using MiXCR and keeps one entry per CDR3 protein. Here the sample spans some 88,000 distinct CDR3 sequences, approximately 10% being singletons. Time point noted: patch test 2, 6 weeks after DPC sensitization. The treatment here: therapeutic diphenylcyclopropenone sensitization with weekly scalp DPC. The starting material was whole blood, obtained in connection with sensitization to the hapten diphenylcyclopropenone (DPC). All receptors derive from a middle-aged man with alopecia areata. Some clones in this sample may be carry-over from other donors' samples.

This clonotype was observed at least ten times. The CDR3 DNA reads TGCGCCAGCAGCTTGCTGTCGACAGGGTACGAGCAGTACTTC. Protein sequence: CASSLLSTGYEQYF. The chain employs TRBV5-1 and TRBJ2-7; 7 bases line up with TRBD1. CDR3 length equals 14 residues. The V segment lost 1 base and the J segment 4 bases; nucleotides outside the gene matches: 5. Germline loops: CDR1 SGHRS, CDR2 YFSETQ.

The chain combines TRBV6-5 with TRBJ2-5; 16 bases match TRBD2. CDR3 length equals 16 residues. V dropped 6 bases and J dropped 2; count of bases not matched to a gene: 3. Germline V CDR1 and CDR2: MNHEY, SVGAGI. CDR3 in DNA: TGTGCCAGCAGGGGGACTAGCGGGAGGGTTCAAGAGACCCAGTACTTC. Its translation is CASRGTSGRVQETQYF.

This clonotype has a handful of counts. This chain links TRBV20-1 with TRBJ2-3; no clear D gene. The CDR3 runs to 11 residues. The ends were cut back, 3 bases at V and 6 bases at J, with 7 bases in the middle. In germline, CDR1 is DFQATT, CDR2 SNEGSKA (reference sequence). As DNA, the CDR3 is TGCAGTGCTAGCGACTGGGATACGCAGTATTTT. It translates to CSASDWDTQYF.

This clonotype has a count of ten or more. This rearrangement joins TRBV14 to TRBJ2-5; 7 bases align to TRBD1. Losses at the gene ends were 3 bases for V and 5 bases for J; bases not matched to a gene: 9. The CDR3 covers 15 residues. CDR1 is SGHDN, CDR2 FVKESK, per germline. The CDR3: CASSHPGGPRETQYF. The CDR3 DNA reads TGTGCCAGCAGCCACCCAGGGGGTCCTCGTGAGACCCAGTACTTC.

Ten or more counts support this clonotype. The chain recombines TRBV29-1 with TRBJ1-1, with unresolved D. Trimming took off 3 bases at V and 4 bases at J, with 3 bases between the two ends. Per germline, CDR1 SQVTM and CDR2 ANQGSEA. This CDR3 is 10 amino acids long. CDR3: CSVESTEAFF. The CDR3 DNA follows: TGCAGCGTTGAGAGCACTGAAGCTTTCTTT.

This clonotype was recorded a few times. The V call is TRBV7-3, the J call TRBJ2-1; no definite D call. The germline gives CDR1 SGHTA, CDR2 FQGTGA. Between the trimmed V and J ends, which lost 5 bases and 2 bases, there was a span of 19 bases. This CDR3 is 17 amino acids long. The CDR3 sequence: CASSPLFSLPAYNEQFF. CDR3 DNA sequence: TGTGCCAGCAGCCCGCTGTTCTCCCTACCTGCCTACAATGAGCAGTTCTTC. The full variable domain, with the rest looked up from reference TRBV7-3 and TRBJ2-1, is GAGVSQTPSNKVTEKGKYVELRCDPISGHTALYWYRQSLGQGPEFLIYFQGTGAADDSGLPNDRFFAVRPEGSVSTLKIQRTERGDSAVYLCASSPLFSLPAYNEQFFGPGTRLTVL.

This clonotype appeared a few times. The chain combines TRBV7-2 with TRBJ2-3; 13 positions agree with TRBD2. Trimming cost V 6 bases and J 10 bases; bases outside gene matches: 7. Germline assignment: CDR1 SGHTA and CDR2 FQGNSA. CDR3 size: 14 residues. CDR3 nucleotides: TGTGCCAGCAGTCAAGGACTAGCGGGAGTGGCGCAGTATTTT. Its translation is CASSQGLAGVAQYF.

This clonotype was seen repeatedly, ten times or more. The J gene is TRBJ1-6, the V gene TRBV7-9; a possible D gene is TRBD1 (5 bases). This CDR3 has 12 amino acids. Germline CDR1 SEHNR, CDR2 FQNEAQ (reference sequence). Trimming removed 5 bases from V and 11 bases from J, with 10 bases in between. In DNA form, the CDR3 reads TGTGCCAGCAGCCCGGGGGTAACACCCCTCCACTTT. It specifies CASSPGVTPLHF.

This clonotype was observed a handful of times. The V call is TRBV29-1, the J call TRBJ2-5; TRBD2 might be the D (6 bases). The germline V gene has CDR1 SQVTM and CDR2 ANQGSEA. The CDR3 is made up of 16 amino acids. V was shortened by 5 bases and J by 2 bases, with 21 bases between the two germline ends. For the CDR3, the DNA is TGCAGCGTTAAGGCGGGGCCCGCGGCAGGGCAAGAGACCCAGTACTTC. This sequence encodes CSVKAGPAAGQETQYF.

This clonotype was recorded a few times. J is TRBJ1-2 and V is TRBV20-1; D perhaps matches TRBD1 (6 bases). CDR1 is DFQATT, CDR2 SNEGSKA, per germline (reference sequence). The CDR3 extends over 17 amino acids. Trimming took 2 bases from V and 0 from J, leaving 19 bases between them. This CDR3 is CSARPSRGRYSNYGYTF. CDR3 bases: TGCAGTGCTAGACCCTCCAGGGGTAGATACTCTAACTATGGCTACACCTTC.

This clonotype came up many times. The rearrangement links TRBV7-6 to TRBJ1-6, with 7 nucleotides matching TRBD1. The trim removed 5 bases at V and 7 bases at J, leaving 8 bases unmatched. Germline CDR1 reads SGHVS; CDR2 reads FNYEAQ. The CDR3 extends over 15 amino acids. In DNA, the CDR3 is TGTGCCAGCAGCCCCACTAGGGGACAGAATTCACCCCTCCACTTT. Protein: CASSPTRGQNSPLHF. Based on the CDR3 plus reference TRBV7-6 and TRBJ1-6, the full variable domain is GAGVSQSPRYKVTKRGQDVALRCDPISGHVSLYWYRQALGQGPEFLTYFNYEAQQDKSGLPNDRFSAERPEGSISTLTIQRTEQRDSAMYRCASSPTRGQNSPLHFGNGTRLTVT.

The V and J genes are TRBV29-1 and TRBJ1-1; 8 nucleotides align to TRBD1. Germline loops: CDR1 SQVTM, CDR2 ANQGSEA. With 6 bases clipped from V and 4 bases from J, the junction kept 7 bases outside the gene matches. The CDR3 is 13 amino acids. The CDR3 loop reads CSVAGGEGTEAFF. As DNA, the CDR3 is TGCAGCGTAGCAGGGGGCGAGGGCACTGAAGCTTTCTTT.

This clonotype appeared many times. The chain is built from TRBV28 and TRBJ1-6, with 7 bases lining up with TRBD1. This CDR3 spans 14 amino acids. The trim removed 10 bases at V and 5 bases at J, leaving 8 bases unmatched. The V gene's germline CDR1 is MDHEN and CDR2 SYDVKM. The DNA of the CDR3 is TGTGCCACCAGGACTACAGGGGATAATTCACCCCTCCACTTT. Protein: CATRTTGDNSPLHF.

In its sample, this clonotype was seen a few times. CDR3 sequence (DNA): TGTGCCAGCAGCGTAGAAGGCCTAGCGGGGAGGGATACGCAGTATTTT. Amino acid sequence: CASSVEGLAGRDTQYF. The chain is built from TRBV9 and TRBJ2-3, with TRBD2 identical over 9 bases. The CDR3 has 16 residues. Germline V gene sequence: CDR1 SGDLS, CDR2 YYNGEE. V lost 0 bases, J lost 6 bases, and 8 bases stayed unmatched.

This clonotype was seen more than once but under ten times. This chain uses TRBV20-1 with TRBJ1-6; D is unresolved. CDR1 and CDR2 (germline): DFQATT, SNEGSKA (reference sequence). This CDR3 spans 14 amino acids. V was cut by 6 bases and J by 7 bases, with 16 bases left in between. The chain's CDR3 is CSARLSGSNSPLHF. In nucleotides, the CDR3 is TGCAGTGCCAGGTTGTCCGGTTCCAATTCACCCCTCCACTTT.

The chain carries TRBV12-3 or TRBV12-4 and TRBJ2-1; D is undetermined. This CDR3 has 13 amino acids. Trimming took 3 bases from V and 8 from J, leaving 11 bases between them. In nucleotides, the CDR3 is TGTGCCAGCAGTTTGTTAGGGTTGGATGAGCAGTTCTTC. Translated, it gives CASSLLGLDEQFF.

Many counts were recorded for this clonotype. V gene TRBV2 combines with J gene TRBJ2-7, with 10 bases lining up with TRBD2. The CDR3 length is 14 residues. V shed 4 bases, J shed 6 bases, and the junction held 6 bases outside the gene matches. Germline V lookup: CDR1 SNHLY, CDR2 FYNNEI. The CDR3 here is CASSVLAGVGEQYV. As DNA, the CDR3 is TGTGCCAGCAGTGTGCTAGCGGGAGTAGGCGAGCAGTACGTC.

The J gene is TRBJ2-5, the V gene TRBV7-6; 9 bases are a match to TRBD1. V was pared by 1 base and J by 1 base, with 1 base of the junction left unmatched. The CDR3 has 15 residues. Germline V lookup: CDR1 SGHVS, CDR2 FNYEAQ. The CDR3 sequence is CASSLGGQGQETQYF. The DNA for the CDR3 is TGTGCCAGCAGCTTAGGGGGACAGGGCCAAGAGACCCAGTACTTC.

The chain couples TRBV11-2 to TRBJ2-2; possibly TRBD2 for D (6 bases). Deletions cut 5 bases from V and 4 bases from J, with 14 bases between. CDR1 SGHAT and CDR2 FQNNGV come from the germline V gene. This CDR3 spans 15 amino acids. For the CDR3, the DNA is TGTGCCAGCAGCCTAGGAGGGTGGAGCACCGGGGAGCTGTTTTTT. Protein sequence: CASSLGGWSTGELFF.

This clonotype was seen ten or more times. The chain links TRBV29-1 to TRBJ1-1; 8 nucleotides match TRBD1. Trimming removed 7 bases from V and 4 bases from J; junction bases left unmatched: 11. Germline CDR1 SQVTM, CDR2 ANQGSEA. This CDR3 comprises 14 residues. CDR3 nucleotide sequence: TGCAGCGCCCAGGACAGGGCTGGAGGCACTGAAGCTTTCTTT. Translating it yields CSAQDRAGGTEAFF.